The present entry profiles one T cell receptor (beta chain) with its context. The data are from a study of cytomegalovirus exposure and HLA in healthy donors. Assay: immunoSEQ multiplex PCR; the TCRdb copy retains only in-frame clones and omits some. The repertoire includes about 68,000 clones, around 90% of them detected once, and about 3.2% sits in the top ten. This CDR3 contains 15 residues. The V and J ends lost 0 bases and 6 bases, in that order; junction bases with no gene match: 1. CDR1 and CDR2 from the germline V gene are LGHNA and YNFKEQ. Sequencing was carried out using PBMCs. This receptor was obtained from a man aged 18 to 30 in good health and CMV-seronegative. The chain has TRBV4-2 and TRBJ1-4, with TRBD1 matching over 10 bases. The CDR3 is CASSQDGTGDEKLFF. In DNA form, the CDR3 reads TGTGCCAGCAGCCAAGATGGGACAGGGGATGAAAAACTGTTTTTT.